The following is a T cell receptor beta chain sequence with its context. This entry belongs to a study of human T cells and chemical hapten exposure. Across the whole study: Per-sample TCR yields varied mainly from small pooled library volume differences.

Unfractionated whole blood served as the source for total RNA extraction. Unique molecular identifiers were attached to individual cDNA molecules during library preparation. Study processing details: The number of TCRs in each sample had a median of approximately 96,000 and spanned about 20,000 to 700,000. TCRdb ran MiXCR on the 5' RACE reads and lists one entry per CDR3 protein. These V and J calls rely on TCRdb rather than the paper's analysis. The profile shows about 140,000 distinct CDR3 sequences, approximately 4% of them singletons. CDR1 and CDR2 from the germline V gene are ENHRY and SYGVKD. The CDR3 extends over 11 amino acids. The V and J ends lost 7 bases and 2 bases respectively, with 4 bases between them.

This receptor was obtained from a female donor in good health. V usage is TRBV10-3 and J usage is TRBJ2-3, with unresolved D. The CDR3 coding sequence is TGTGCCATCAAACACACAGATACGCAGTATTTT. It encodes CAIKHTDTQYF.